Following are 18 T cell receptor beta chains from one sample sequenced in a study of human T cells and chemical hapten exposure. Time point in this sample: patch test 1, 2 weeks after DPC sensitization. Treatment described: therapeutic diphenylcyclopropenone sensitization with weekly scalp DPC. TCRdb redid the calling of the RACE reads with MiXCR, one entry per CDR3 protein. The sample holds roughly 82,000 distinct CDR3 sequences, around 11% seen once. This material consisted of whole blood, taken in connection with sensitization to the hapten diphenylcyclopropenone (DPC). The receptors here all came from a woman aged 60 to 75 with alopecia areata. Some clones in this sample may be carry-over from other donors' samples.

This clonotype was recorded many times. The V and J genes are TRBV3-1 and TRBJ1-2; D not resolved. The germline gives CDR1 LGHDT, CDR2 YNNKEL (reference sequence). The CDR3 loop spans 14 amino acids. The V end was cut by 5 bases, the J end by 1 base, with 11 bases between. Here the CDR3 reads CASSLEGFNYGYTF. The CDR3 DNA sequence: TGTGCCAGCAGCTTGGAAGGATTTAACTATGGCTACACCTTC.

This chain joins TRBV7-3 and TRBJ2-7; the D is unclear. CDR3 length: 13 residues. Germline CDR1 SGHTA, CDR2 FQGTGA. Trimming took 1 base from V and 7 from J, leaving 11 bases between them. CDR3 in DNA: TGTGCCAGCAGCTTAATCCCAGGTGGGGAGCAGTACTTC. The encoded protein is CASSLIPGGEQYF.

V is TRBV18 and J is TRBJ1-1; D call uncertain. V was shortened by 8 bases and J by 0 bases, with 13 bases between the two germline ends. CDR3 length: 14 residues. Germline V gene data show CDR1 as KGHSH and CDR2 as LQKENI. In DNA form, the CDR3 reads TGTGCCAGCCCCCGCGGAGCCATGAACACTGAAGCTTTCTTT. As protein: CASPRGAMNTEAFF.

This clonotype was observed a few times. The CDR3 coding sequence is TGTGCCAGCAGCCCCGGACAGGGAAAAACGGGGAACACTGAAGCTTTCTTT. Translation: CASSPGQGKTGNTEAFF. The gene calls are TRBV11-3 and TRBJ1-1, with 8 positions matching TRBD1. V dropped 5 bases and J dropped 1; count of bases not matched to a gene: 12. From germline, CDR1 is SGHNT and CDR2 YENEEA. The CDR3 totals 17 residues.

This clonotype was seen only a few times. V usage is TRBV29-1 and J usage is TRBJ1-5; possible D gene TRBD1, 5 bases. The CDR3 totals 13 residues. Deletions cut 2 bases from V and 2 bases from J, with 7 bases between. Germline assignment: CDR1 SQVTM and CDR2 ANQGSEA. The CDR3 is CSVEMGGNQPQHF. As DNA, the CDR3 is TGCAGCGTTGAAATGGGGGGCAATCAGCCCCAGCATTTT.

The CDR3 coding sequence is TGCGCCAGCGGGGGGGACAGGGCACCGAACACTGAAGCTTTCTTT. Translation: CASGGDRAPNTEAFF. The chain recombines TRBV10-2 with TRBJ1-1, with TRBD1 identical over 9 bases. The CDR3 totals 15 residues. The V gene's germline CDR1 is WSHSY and CDR2 SAAADI. J gave up 1 base and V 8 bases, and 8 bases lay outside the gene matches.

This rearrangement joins TRBV12-3 or TRBV12-4 to TRBJ1-2; D unresolved. The CDR3 length is 15 residues. Trimming shortened V by 3 bases and J by 3 bases, and 14 bases separated the two germline ends. The CDR3 is CASSFGQDGDYGYTF. CDR3 DNA: TGTGCCAGCAGTTTCGGGCAGGATGGGGACTATGGCTACACCTTC.

This clonotype was seen many times. The genes are TRBV6-5 and TRBJ1-2; no clear D gene. This CDR3 has 16 amino acids. V lost 6 bases and J 4 bases, leaving 21 bases between the germline ends. Germline lookup yields CDR1 MNHEY and CDR2 SVGAGI. CDR3: CASSQTSDRRLYGYTF. The CDR3 DNA follows: TGTGCCAGCAGCCAGACGTCGGACCGCCGACTCTATGGCTACACCTTC.

In its sample, this clonotype was seen a few times. The chain has TRBV9 and TRBJ2-1, with unresolved D. The germline gives CDR1 SGDLS, CDR2 YYNGEE. The CDR3 consists of 13 residues. With 2 bases removed from V and 4 bases from J, the gap between germline ends came to 7 bases. The CDR3 sequence is CASSVFQYNEQFF. The CDR3, as DNA: TGTGCCAGCAGCGTGTTTCAGTACAATGAGCAGTTCTTC.

There are a few counts of this clonotype. The rearrangement links TRBV2 to TRBJ1-2; 8 bases fit TRBD1. CDR1 SNHLY and CDR2 FYNNEI come from the germline V gene. V shed 4 bases and J 0 bases; nucleotides not matched to a gene: 1. The CDR3 totals 14 residues. The CDR3 here is CASSADRANYGYTF. DNA for the CDR3: TGTGCCAGCAGTGCGGACAGGGCTAACTATGGCTACACCTTC. The entire variable domain, with the rest obtained from reference TRBV2 and TRBJ1-2, is as follows: EPEVTQTPSHQVTQMGQEVILRCVPISNHLYFYWYRQILGQKVEFLVSFYNNEISEKSEIFDDQFSVERPDGSNFTLKIRSTKLEDSAMYFCASSADRANYGYTFGSGTRLTVV.

This clonotype showed up many times. The CDR3 DNA follows: TGCGCCAGCAGCTTGCGACTAGAGGTCGGCGAGCAGTACTTC. The encoded protein is CASSLRLEVGEQYF. This sequence joins TRBV5-1 and TRBJ2-7, with a possible D match to TRBD2 (6 bases). Trimming cost V 1 base and J 6 bases, with 14 bases left between them. The V gene's germline CDR1 is SGHRS and CDR2 YFSETQ. The CDR3 spans 14 residues. Supplemented by reference TRBV5-1 and TRBJ2-7, the full variable domain reads KAGVTQTPRYLIKTRGQQVTLSCSPISGHRSVSWYQQTPGQGLQFLFEYFSETQRNKGNFPGRFSGRQFSNSRSEMNVSTLELGDSALYLCASSLRLEVGEQYFGPGTRLTVT.

This clonotype was observed a few times. The CDR3 coding sequence is TGCAGTGCTAGACATATACTAGCGGGGGGCTACGAGCAGTACTTC. This translates into CSARHILAGGYEQYF. The V call is TRBV20-1, the J call TRBJ2-7, with TRBD2 identical over 12 bases. Germline lookup yields CDR1 DFQATT and CDR2 SNEGSKA (reference sequence). The CDR3 is 15 amino acids. Trimming removed 2 bases from V and 3 bases from J; junction bases left unmatched: 5.

This clonotype was found many times. V and J are TRBV2 and TRBJ2-5; 13 positions agree with TRBD2. CDR3 length: 17 residues. Germline lookup yields CDR1 SNHLY and CDR2 FYNNEI. After removal of 7 bases from V and 4 bases from J, the junction contained 12 bases not matched to a gene. The CDR3 sequence: CASNRLAGGQTVETQYF. For the CDR3, the DNA is TGTGCCAGCAATAGACTAGCGGGGGGCCAAACGGTAGAGACCCAGTACTTC.

This clonotype came up many times. The gene calls are TRBV30 and TRBJ2-3; 8 bases are shared with TRBD2. The CDR3 length is 15 residues. Germline trimming cut 1 base from V and 5 bases from J; bases unmatched to any gene: 8. Germline loops: CDR1 GTSNPN, CDR2 SVGIG (reference sequence). CDR3 in amino acids: CAWSEYRGGKDTQYF. Written as DNA, the CDR3 is TGTGCCTGGAGTGAATACCGGGGGGGCAAAGATACGCAGTATTTT.

This clonotype was observed a few times. The CDR3 DNA is TGTGCCAGCGCCCGGACAGGCGGGAACGAGCAGTACTTC. It is translated as CASARTGGNEQYF. V is TRBV18 and J is TRBJ2-7; the D gene is possibly TRBD1 (7 bases). V was cut by 8 bases and J by 5 bases, with 16 bases left in between. There are 13 residues in the CDR3. CDR1 and CDR2 from the germline V gene are KGHSH and LQKENI. Complete variable domain (other parts from reference TRBV18 and TRBJ2-7): NAGVMQNPRHLVRRRGQEARLRCSPMKGHSHVYWYRQLPEEGLKFMVYLQKENIIDESGMPKERFSAEFPKEGPSILRIQQVVRGDSAAYFCASARTGGNEQYFGPGTRLTVT.

This clonotype has a count of ten or more. The CDR3, as DNA: TGTGCCGCTCGGACAGGGGAGGCCGAGCAGTACTTC. Amino acids: CAARTGEAEQYF. The chain has TRBV10-3 and TRBJ2-7, with TRBD1 matching 9 bases. Germline V lookup: CDR1 ENHRY, CDR2 SYGVKD. CDR3 length: 12 amino acids. Trimming at V came to 11 bases and at J to 6 bases, leaving 8 bases not matched to a gene.

The gene calls are TRBV13 and TRBJ2-1; D is possibly TRBD2 (6 bases). Trimming shortened V by 5 bases and J by 5 bases, and 19 bases separated the two germline ends. There are 16 residues in the CDR3. The germline CDR1 and CDR2 sequences are PRHDT and FYEKMQ (reference sequence). The CDR3 loop is CASSPQLAPPHNEQFF. Here the CDR3 DNA reads TGTGCCAGCAGCCCGCAACTAGCCCCACCACACAATGAGCAGTTCTTC.

This clonotype was seen ten or more times. The chain is built from TRBV7-8 and TRBJ2-1; no definite D call. Per germline, CDR1 SGHVS and CDR2 FQNEAQ. The CDR3 has 15 amino acids. V was trimmed by 4 bases and J by 1 base, leaving 11 bases between them. The CDR3 DNA reads TGTGCCAGCAGCTCCCCGAGTGGGTCCTACAATGAGCAGTTCTTC. This codes for CASSSPSGSYNEQFF. Supplemented by reference TRBV7-8 and TRBJ2-1, the full variable domain reads GAGVSQSPRYKVAKRGQDVALRCDPISGHVSLFWYQQALGQGPEFLTYFQNEAQLDKSGLPSDRFFAERPEGSVSTLKIQRTQQEDSAVYLCASSSPSGSYNEQFFGPGTRLTVL.